This entry describes one T cell receptor beta chain. Its antigen is not identified. Specified time point: newly diagnosed GD, antithyroid drugs for less than 3 months. Generation of the TCR library employed RNA extracted from PBMCs. This specimen comes from a study of regulatory T cells in long-lasting Graves disease. Study-wide findings and caveats: Shared public clonotypes totalled about 2,700 in persistent patients, compared with about a thousand in new patients.

Construction of the TCR beta libraries employed iRepertoire HTBI primers in conjunction with Arm-PCR of CDR3 regions. TCRdb re-derived calls from the multiplex PCR reads in MiXCR, one entry per CDR3 protein. Among about 400,000 distinct CDR3 sequences listed, approximately 16% were seen once. Germline loops: CDR1 DFQATT, CDR2 SNEGSKA (reference sequence). V dropped 1 base and J dropped 1; count of bases not matched to a gene: 3. The CDR3 spans 15 residues. These data were also filed under a second study, of T cells in Graves' hyperthyroidism and ophthalmopathy. That report adds: Stable hyperthyroidism: no ophthalmopathy progression over 18 months of follow-up. TCR CDR3 underwent first-round RT-PCR with the HTBI primer set. The model forecast ophthalmopathy, anticipating it by a median around 6.5 months before onset.

The J gene is TRBJ2-3, the V gene TRBV20-1; TRBD2 agrees at 9 bases. The source was peripheral blood mononuclear cells (PBMCs), collected at new diagnosis, from a patient treated with antithyroid drugs. The receptor's source is a woman aged 35 to 49 with Graves disease. In nucleotides, the CDR3 is TGCAGTGCTAGAGGGGCGGGAGGGGGCACAGATACGCAGTATTTT. Translation gives CSARGAGGGTDTQYF.